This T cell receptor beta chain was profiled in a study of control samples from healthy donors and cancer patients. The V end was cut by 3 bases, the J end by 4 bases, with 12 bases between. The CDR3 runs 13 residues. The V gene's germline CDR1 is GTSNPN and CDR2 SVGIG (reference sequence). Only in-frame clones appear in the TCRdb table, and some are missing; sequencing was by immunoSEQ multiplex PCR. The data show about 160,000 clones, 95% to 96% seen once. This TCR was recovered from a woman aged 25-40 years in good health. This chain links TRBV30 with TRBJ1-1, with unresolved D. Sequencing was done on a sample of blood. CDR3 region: CAWSPRRATEAFF. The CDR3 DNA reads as TGTGCCTGGAGCCCTCGACGGGCCACTGAAGCTTTCTTT.